Listed below are T cell receptor beta chains from one sample, sequenced in a study of OX40 agonist ivuxolimab in advanced cancers. Sequenced by immunoSEQ multiplex PCR; TCRdb stores in-frame clones only, minus some. Here the sample spans 55,000 to 85,000 clones, approximately 86% being singletons. The sequenced sample was CD4+ or CD8+ T cells sorted from blood, obtained in a trial of the OX40 agonist ivuxolimab. The receptors stem from an adult with an advanced solid tumor such as melanoma, head and neck, liver or kidney cancer. The CDR3 runs from the conserved cysteine through the conserved F or W. A D gene is named only where the DNA matches it firmly. A clone size is listed for some rows: how often the clone was seen (once, few, many), or a class if it is expanded.

NA | TRBJ2-4 | TRBD1 | TRBV7-8 | TGTGCCAGCAGCCCGCCCTGGACAGGGTTAGCCAAAAACATTCAGTACTTC | CASSPPWTGLAKNIQYF
NA | TRBJ1-1 | NA | TRBV30 | TGTGCCTGGAGTGTACAACTCATGAACACTGAAGCTTTCTTT | CAWSVQLMNTEAFF
few | TRBJ1-6 | NA | TRBV6-5 | TGTGCCAGCAGTTATTCTGGTAGCTCCTATAATTCACCCCTCCACTTT | CASSYSGSSYNSPLHF
NA | TRBJ2-3 | TRBD2 | TRBV6-1 | TGTGCCAGCAGTGAAGGAGTGGTAGCGGGTGGGGGTGATACGCAGTATTTT | CASSEGVVAGGGDTQYF
once | TRBJ2-7 | TRBD1 | TRBV2 | TGTGCCAGCAGGCAGGGGGCGTACGAGCAGTACTTC | CASRQGAYEQYF
NA | TRBJ2-1 | TRBD2 | TRBV4-3 | TGCGCCAGCAGCCAGGGGGGGGTCAGTTACTACAATGAGCAGTTCTTC | CASSQGGVSYYNEQFF
NA | TRBJ1-6 | NA | TRBV7-2 | TGTGCCAGCAGCTTACCCGGGACACGAAATTCACCCCTCCACTTT | CASSLPGTRNSPLHF
medium-sized | TRBJ1-6 | NA | TRBV6-1 | TGTGCCAGCACACTGACCGCATATCGGTCACCCCTCCACTTT | CASTLTAYRSPLHF
NA | TRBJ2-5 | NA | TRBV7-2 | TGTGCCAGCAGCTCGACTGGTGGGTATGAGACCCAGTACTTC | CASSSTGGYETQYF
NA | TRBJ2-2 | TRBD2 | TRBV5-4 | TGTGCCAGCAGCTTGGCTAGCGGGAAAGCCGGGGAGCTGTTTTTT | CASSLASGKAGELFF
NA | TRBJ2-3 | NA | TRBV9 | TGTGCCAGCAGCCGTCGGGTGAGCACGGATACGCAGTATTTT | CASSRRVSTDTQYF
NA | TRBJ2-2 | NA | TRBV9 | TGTGCCAGCAGCATCAAGCGAGGGGGACTTGAGGCCGGGGAGCTGTTTTTT | CASSIKRGGLEAGELFF
few | TRBJ1-2 | TRBD1 | TRBV6-5 | TGTGCCAGCAGTTACTCGTCGATTGGAGGGGGCTTCGGCTACACCTTC | CASSYSSIGGGFGYTF
few | TRBJ1-2 | TRBD1 | TRBV4-3 | TGCGCCAGCAGCCAACCGGGACAGGGTGACTATGGCTACACCTTC | CASSQPGQGDYGYTF
NA | TRBJ1-2 | NA | TRBV6-5 | TGTGCCAGCAGTCTGGGACGGAACTATGGCTACACCTTC | CASSLGRNYGYTF
NA | TRBJ1-1 | NA | TRBV18 | TGTGCCAGCTCCGGACAAAGCCAAGCTTTCTTT | CASSGQSQAFF
NA | TRBJ2-5 | TRBD1 | TRBV7-2 | TGTGCCAGCAGCCGGGACAGGCTCCCCGGGGAGACCCAGTACTTC | CASSRDRLPGETQYF
NA | TRBJ2-2 | TRBD2 | TRBV28 | TGTGCCACCCAAAGGACTAGCGGCGCCACCGGGGAGCTGTTTTTT | CATQRTSGATGELFF
NA | TRBJ2-1 | NA | TRBV29-1 | TGCAGCGTTGAATCTCCGTTCAATGAGCAGTTCTTC | CSVESPFNEQFF
NA | TRBJ2-1 | NA | TRBV6-5 | TGTGCCAGCAGACCCTCGGCCGGGCTCTACAATGAGCAGTTCTTC | CASRPSAGLYNEQFF
NA | TRBJ1-3 | TRBD1 | TRBV30 | TGTGCCTGGAGAAAGCCCCGGGACAGGGGATCTGGAAACACCATATATTTT | CAWRKPRDRGSGNTIYF
NA | TRBJ2-2 | NA | TRBV2 | TGTGCCAGCAGTTCCCCAGGGCCCGGCACCGGGGAGCTGTTTTTT | CASSSPGPGTGELFF
few | TRBJ2-7 | NA | TRBV7-6 | TGTGCCAGCAGCCAACAGGCGGACAGATTTTACGAGCAGTACTTC | CASSQQADRFYEQYF
NA | TRBJ1-2 | NA | TRBV5-4 | TGTGCCAGCAGCCCCGGGGGCAGGGGTTTCGGCTACACCTTC | CASSPGGRGFGYTF
NA | TRBJ2-7 | TRBD2 | TRBV23-1 | TGCGCCAGCAGCCCACAGGTGGGGGCGGGAGGGCCTTGCGAGCAGTACTTC | CASSPQVGAGGPCEQYF
NA | TRBJ2-6 | NA | TRBV19 | TGTGCCAGTAGTCCCCTCTCCTCTGGGGCCAACGTCCTGACTTTC | CASSPLSSGANVLTF
NA | TRBJ1-2 | TRBD1 | TRBV7-2 | TGTGCCAGCAGCTTAGTAGGACAGGGACGCACCTTC | CASSLVGQGRTF
NA | TRBJ1-4 | NA | TRBV2 | TGTGCCAGCAATGGGTACAATGAAAAACTGTTTTTT | CASNGYNEKLFF
NA | TRBJ2-3 | TRBD2 | TRBV5-6 | TGTGCCAGCAGTACGACTAGCGGGCCTCTCCATACGCAGTATTTT | CASSTTSGPLHTQYF
NA | TRBJ2-5 | TRBD2 | TRBV5-1 | TGCGCCAGCAGCTCCCGACTAGCGGGGAGGGAGACCCAGTACTTC | CASSSRLAGRETQYF
NA | TRBJ1-1 | NA | TRBV21-1 | TGTGCCAGCCCCTGGGCAGGGGGAAAGAACACTGAAGCTTTCTTT | CASPWAGGKNTEAFF
NA | TRBJ2-5 | NA | TRBV7-2 | TGTGCCAGCAGTTTCCCGGGGGAGACCCAGTACTTC | CASSFPGETQYF
once | TRBJ1-5 | NA | TRBV7-2 | TGTGCCAGCAGCTTAGTGGGCTCCAATAGCAATCAGCCCCAGCATTTT | CASSLVGSNSNQPQHF
few | TRBJ1-5 | TRBD1 | TRBV6-5 | TGTGCCAGCAGTGGCGACAGGGTTGGAAATCAGCCCCAGCATTTT | CASSGDRVGNQPQHF
NA | TRBJ1-2 | NA | TRBV28 | TGTGCCAGCAGTTTAACCGGTGGCTACACCTTC | CASSLTGGYTF
NA | TRBJ2-7 | NA | TRBV30 | TGTGCCCTGGAAGGCCTTTACGAGCAGTACTTC | CALEGLYEQYF
once | TRBJ2-2 | NA | TRBV27 | TGTGCCAGCAGTACCAAAATAACTAGGCCGAACACCGGGGAGCTGTTTTTT | CASSTKITRPNTGELFF
NA | TRBJ2-2 | TRBD1 | TRBV9 | TGTGCCAGCAGCGTAGATCTAGGACAGGGAGCGCCCGGGGAGCTGTTTTTT | CASSVDLGQGAPGELFF
NA | TRBJ2-3 | NA | TRBV28 | TGTGCCAGCATCGAGGGCTGGGGCACAGATACGCAGTATTTT | CASIEGWGTDTQYF
NA | TRBJ2-7 | NA | TRBV5-4 | TGTGCCAGCAGCTTGGTCGGGTGGGACTCCTACGAGCAGTACTTC | CASSLVGWDSYEQYF
NA | TRBJ2-5 | TRBD2 | TRBV5-1 | TGCGCCACCGGGACGGGAGGCCCTCAAGAGACCCAGTACTTC | CATGTGGPQETQYF
NA | TRBJ1-5 | TRBD1 | TRBV18 | TGTGCCAGCTCACCAGTAAGGGACAGGGCTAATCAGCCCCAGCATTTT | CASSPVRDRANQPQHF
NA | TRBJ1-5 | NA | TRBV4-3 | TGCGCCAGCAGCCAGCGACAGTCTAATCAGCCCCAGCATTTT | CASSQRQSNQPQHF
NA | TRBJ2-5 | NA | TRBV29-1 | TGCAGCGTTGAGGTAGAGACCCAGTACTTC | CSVEVETQYF
NA | TRBJ2-5 | NA | TRBV27 | TGTGCCAGCAGTGCGCAGCAGACCCAGTACTTC | CASSAQQTQYF
NA | TRBJ2-1 | TRBD1 | TRBV19 | TGTGCCAACGTGGACAGGGAACGCTATGAGCAGTTCTTC | CANVDRERYEQFF
NA | TRBJ1-1 | TRBD1 | TRBV2 | TGTGCCAGCACGAAACAGGGGGCCCCCACTGAAGCTTTCTTT | CASTKQGAPTEAFF
NA | TRBJ1-2 | NA | TRBV6-6 | TGTGCCAGCAGTTACCTGGACCTCCTGCGGGGCTACACCTTC | CASSYLDLLRGYTF
NA | TRBJ1-2 | NA | TRBV30 | TGTGCCTGGAGCCCCCTGACTAACTATGGCTACACCTTC | CAWSPLTNYGYTF
NA | TRBJ1-2 | NA | TRBV4-1 | TGCGCCAGCAGCCAATCGGCAGGTCAAAACTATGGCTACACCTTC | CASSQSAGQNYGYTF